Listed below are T cell receptor beta chains from one sample, sequenced in a study of OX40 agonist ivuxolimab in advanced cancers. Generated by immunoSEQ multiplex PCR, the TCRdb table keeps only in-frame clones and is missing some. The top ten hold 0.55% of the sample, which has 95,000 to 150,000 clones, 80% to 90% seen once. Source: CD4+ or CD8+ T cells sorted from blood, taken in a trial of the OX40 agonist ivuxolimab. The origin of the receptors is an adult with an advanced solid tumor such as melanoma, head and neck, liver or kidney cancer. Each CDR3 is given with its conserved first and last residue. Fields, in order: CDR3 DNA, CDR3 protein, clone size, D gene, J gene, V gene. A D gene is named only where the DNA matches it firmly. Clone size is not always given. Where it is, it says once, few, many or a class for expanded clones.

TGTGCCAGCAGCCCCAGGGGACAGGGTAACACCGGGGAGCTGTTTTTT | CASSPRGQGNTGELFF | NA | TRBD1 | TRBJ2-2 | TRBV27
TGTGCCAGCACCGACGGACAGGGCATTTCACCCCTCCACTTT | CASTDGQGISPLHF | once | TRBD1 | TRBJ1-6 | TRBV7-2
TGTGCCAGCAGCCAAGGGCAGAAGGAAAAACTGTTTTTT | CASSQGQKEKLFF | NA | NA | TRBJ1-4 | TRBV7-8
TGTGCCAGCAGCCGGGGACAGGGGGCGGATGGCTACACCTTC | CASSRGQGADGYTF | NA | TRBD1 | TRBJ1-2 | TRBV7-9
TGTGCCTGGAGGGGACCGGGGGGGCCACAGTATTTT | CAWRGPGGPQYF | NA | TRBD2 | TRBJ2-3 | TRBV30
TGTGCCAGCAGCTTAAGAACGAGAGACACTGAAGCTTTCTTT | CASSLRTRDTEAFF | NA | NA | TRBJ1-1 | TRBV7-2
TGTGCCAGCAGCTTAGGACTAGCGGTCACAGATACGCAGTATTTT | CASSLGLAVTDTQYF | NA | TRBD2 | TRBJ2-3 | TRBV7-2
TGTGCCAGCAGCGCGACAGGAGGCAATCAGCCCCAGCATTTT | CASSATGGNQPQHF | NA | NA | TRBJ1-5 | TRBV9
TGTGCCAGCAGTTTAAGGCGGACAGGACTCGCTAACTATGGCTACACCTTC | CASSLRRTGLANYGYTF | NA | TRBD1 | TRBJ1-2 | TRBV27
TGTGCCAGCAGTTTATTGAGTAGGGTGACAAATCAGCCCCAGCATTTT | CASSLLSRVTNQPQHF | NA | NA | TRBJ1-5 | TRBV28
TGTGCCAGCAGCTTAGATGGGGGGAATCAGCCCCAGCATTTT | CASSLDGGNQPQHF | NA | NA | TRBJ1-5 | TRBV11-2
TGCGCCAGCAGTCCACGGGACAGATACGAGCAGTACTTC | CASSPRDRYEQYF | NA | TRBD1 | TRBJ2-7 | TRBV10-2
TGTGCCAGCAGTTACCGGGCAGGGCAGCAGCCCCAGCATTTT | CASSYRAGQQPQHF | few | NA | TRBJ1-5 | TRBV6-6
TGTGCCAGCCTGAAAAGCCAGGGGTCCGGGGAGCTGTTTTTT | CASLKSQGSGELFF | NA | NA | TRBJ2-2 | TRBV2
TGTGCCAGCAGCCCCCGGACAGGGGGCTACGAGCAGTACTTC | CASSPRTGGYEQYF | NA | TRBD1 | TRBJ2-7 | TRBV14
TGTGCCAGCAAAACTACAGGGCAAGAGACCCAGTACTTC | CASKTTGQETQYF | NA | NA | TRBJ2-5 | TRBV7-2
TGTGCCAGCAGCTCCCTGGGACAGAGCAATCAGCCCCAGCATTTT | CASSSLGQSNQPQHF | NA | TRBD1 | TRBJ1-5 | TRBV5-6
TGTGCCAGCAGCGAGGGACAGGGCAGCACAGATACGCAGTATTTT | CASSEGQGSTDTQYF | NA | TRBD1 | TRBJ2-3 | TRBV6-1
TGTGCCAGCAGCCTGGGACAGGGTAGGAGTGGCTACACCTTC | CASSLGQGRSGYTF | NA | TRBD1 | TRBJ1-2 | TRBV7-9
TGTGCCAGCTCACCGTCGGGGGGCGCGAGCACCGGGGAGCTGTTTTTT | CASSPSGGASTGELFF | once | NA | TRBJ2-2 | TRBV18
TGTGCCAGCAGCTTAGCCGGGACCGTCAGCGCCTACGAGCAGTACTTC | CASSLAGTVSAYEQYF | NA | NA | TRBJ2-7 | TRBV7-9
TGTGCCAGCAGTACCCGGACAGGGATGCGGGAGACCCAGTACTTC | CASSTRTGMRETQYF | NA | TRBD1 | TRBJ2-5 | TRBV28
TGTGCCAGCAGCTTGCAAAACTATGGCTACACCTTC | CASSLQNYGYTF | NA | NA | TRBJ1-2 | TRBV5-6
TGTGCCAGCAGTTACAGACAGCTTAATTCACCCCTCCACTTT | CASSYRQLNSPLHF | NA | NA | TRBJ1-6 | TRBV6-6
TGTGCCAGTAGTGGTCGCAGTCGGGTTCGGAATCAGCCCCAGCATTTT | CASSGRSRVRNQPQHF | few | NA | TRBJ1-5 | TRBV19
TGCGCCAGCAGCCAAGACCTAAACCAGCCCGGGACAGGGCACTATGGCTACACCTTC | CASSQDLNQPGTGHYGYTF | NA | TRBD1 | TRBJ1-2 | TRBV4-1